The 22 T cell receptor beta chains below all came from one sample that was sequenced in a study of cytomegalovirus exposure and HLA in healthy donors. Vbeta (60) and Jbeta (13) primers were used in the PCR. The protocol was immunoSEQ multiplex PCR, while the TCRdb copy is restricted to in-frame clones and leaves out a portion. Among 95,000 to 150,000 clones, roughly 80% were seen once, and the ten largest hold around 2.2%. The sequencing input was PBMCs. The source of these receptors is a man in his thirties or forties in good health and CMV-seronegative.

CDR3 amino acids: CASSPRGPSGGHTYEQYF. DNA of the CDR3: TGTGCCAGCTCACCAAGGGGTCCTAGCGGGGGTCATACCTACGAGCAGTACTTC. The chain joins TRBV18 to TRBJ2-7, with TRBD2 matching over 10 bases. The CDR3 spans 18 residues. Germline V gives CDR1 KGHSH, CDR2 LQKENI. V dropped 2 bases and J dropped 2; count of bases not matched to a gene: 12.

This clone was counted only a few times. The CDR3 protein is CASSVENGAGAQETQYF. The CDR3 region has the DNA TGTGCCAGCAGCGTAGAGAATGGAGCGGGGGCCCAAGAGACCCAGTACTTC. This sequence joins TRBV9 and TRBJ2-5; 8 nucleotides align to TRBD2. The CDR3 spans 17 residues. CDR1 and CDR2 from the germline V gene are SGDLS and YYNGEE. The V gene end was trimmed by 0 bases and the J gene end by 1 base; junction bases not matched to a gene: 8.

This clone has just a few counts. In DNA form, the CDR3 reads TGCGCCAGCAGCCAAGGGGCGGGGGGGCCGGGTGAGCAGTTCTTC. Translated: CASSQGAGGPGEQFF. The chain has TRBV4-3 and TRBJ2-1; TRBD2 matches 9 bases. CDR1 LGHNA and CDR2 YSLEER come from the germline V gene. This CDR3 contains 15 residues. V gave up 1 base and J gave up 9 bases; unmatched junction bases: 7.

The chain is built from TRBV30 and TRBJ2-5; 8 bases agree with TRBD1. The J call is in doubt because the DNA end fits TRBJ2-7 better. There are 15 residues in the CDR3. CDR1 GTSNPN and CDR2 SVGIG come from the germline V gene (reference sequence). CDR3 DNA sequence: TGTGCCTGGAGGACCGGGACAGGATTTTCCTACGAGCAGTACTTC. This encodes CAWRTGTGFSYEQYF.

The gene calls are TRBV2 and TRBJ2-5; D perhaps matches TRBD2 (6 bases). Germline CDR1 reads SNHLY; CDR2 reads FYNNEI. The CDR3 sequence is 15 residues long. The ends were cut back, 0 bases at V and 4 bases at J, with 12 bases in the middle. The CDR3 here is CASSEARDRAETQYF. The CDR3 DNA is TGTGCCAGCAGTGAAGCGCGGGATAGGGCAGAGACCCAGTACTTC.

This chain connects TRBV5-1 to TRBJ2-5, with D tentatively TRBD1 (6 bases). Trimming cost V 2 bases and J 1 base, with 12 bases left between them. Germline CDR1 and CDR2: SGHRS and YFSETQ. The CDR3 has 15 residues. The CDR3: CASSFNWGPQETQYF. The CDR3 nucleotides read TGCGCCAGCAGCTTCAATTGGGGGCCCCAAGAGACCCAGTACTTC.

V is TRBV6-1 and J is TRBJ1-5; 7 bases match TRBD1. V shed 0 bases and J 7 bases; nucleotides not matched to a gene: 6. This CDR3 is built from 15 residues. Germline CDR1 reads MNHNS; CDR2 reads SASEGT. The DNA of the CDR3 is TGTGCCAGCAGTGAAGCAGTAACAGGGGAACAGCCCCAGCATTTT. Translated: CASSEAVTGEQPQHF.

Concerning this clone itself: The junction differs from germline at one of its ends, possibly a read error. CDR3 in DNA: TGTGCCAGCAGTCATCTACCGGCCAAAAACAGTCAGTACTTC. Its translation: CASSHLPAKNSQYF. The chain is built from TRBV6-5 and TRBJ2-4; D is ambiguous. The CDR3 totals 14 residues. Germline loops: CDR1 MNHEY, CDR2 SVGAGI.

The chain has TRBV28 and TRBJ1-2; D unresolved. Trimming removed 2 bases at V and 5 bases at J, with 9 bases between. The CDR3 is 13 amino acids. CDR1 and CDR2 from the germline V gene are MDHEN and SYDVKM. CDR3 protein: CASSLQAGYGYTF. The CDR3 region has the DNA TGTGCCAGCAGTTTACAGGCGGGGTATGGCTACACCTTC.

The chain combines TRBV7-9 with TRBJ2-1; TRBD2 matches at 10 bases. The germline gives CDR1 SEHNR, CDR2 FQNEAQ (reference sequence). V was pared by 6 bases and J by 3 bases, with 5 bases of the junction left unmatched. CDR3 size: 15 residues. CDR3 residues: CASRSLAGDYNEQFF. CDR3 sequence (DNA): TGTGCCAGCAGGTCCCTAGCGGGGGACTACAATGAGCAGTTCTTC.

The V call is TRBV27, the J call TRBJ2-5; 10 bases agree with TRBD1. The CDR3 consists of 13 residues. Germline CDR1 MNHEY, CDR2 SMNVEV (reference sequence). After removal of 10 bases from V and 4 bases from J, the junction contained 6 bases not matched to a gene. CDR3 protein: CATQRDRGETQYF. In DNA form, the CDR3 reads TGTGCCACTCAGCGGGACAGGGGAGAGACCCAGTACTTC.

CDR3 sequence: CASTRGRGPYNEQFF. Here the CDR3 DNA reads TGCGCCAGCACCCGAGGCAGGGGCCCCTACAATGAGCAGTTCTTC. The genes are TRBV23-1 and TRBJ2-1; tentative D call: TRBD1 (6 bases). TRBV23-1 is given ORF status, its function remaining uncertain. V dropped 7 bases and J dropped 2 bases, with 15 bases sitting between them. The CDR3 is 15 residues long.

The CDR3 DNA sequence: TGTGCCAGTACCCCCACTCTGCTTCTTAATGAAAAACTGTTTTTT. The encoded protein is CASTPTLLLNEKLFF. V gene TRBV19 combines with J gene TRBJ1-4; D unresolved. Germline-derived CDR1 and CDR2 are LNHDA and SQIVND (reference sequence). This CDR3 is built from 15 residues. Trimming cost V 7 bases and J 4 bases, with 16 bases left between them. Drawing the rest from reference TRBV19 and TRBJ1-4, the complete variable domain is DGGITQSPKYLFRKEGQNVTLSCEQNLNHDAMYWYRQDPGQGLRLIYYSQIVNDFQKGDIAEGYSVSREKKESFPLTVTSAQKNPTAFYLCASTPTLLLNEKLFFGSGTQLSVL.

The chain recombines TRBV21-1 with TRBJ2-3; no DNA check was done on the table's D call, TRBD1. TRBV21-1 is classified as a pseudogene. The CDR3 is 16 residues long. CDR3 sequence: CASSRARDRGSDTQYF. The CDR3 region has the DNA TGTGCCAGCAGTCGTGCCCGGGACAGGGGTTCTGATACGCAGTATTTT.

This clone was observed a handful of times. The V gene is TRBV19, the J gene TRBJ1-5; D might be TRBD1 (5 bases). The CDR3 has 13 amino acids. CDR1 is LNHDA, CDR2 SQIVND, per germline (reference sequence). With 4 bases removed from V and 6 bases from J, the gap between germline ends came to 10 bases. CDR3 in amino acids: CASSRGPSQPQHF. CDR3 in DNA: TGTGCCAGTAGTAGGGGCCCAAGTCAGCCCCAGCATTTT.

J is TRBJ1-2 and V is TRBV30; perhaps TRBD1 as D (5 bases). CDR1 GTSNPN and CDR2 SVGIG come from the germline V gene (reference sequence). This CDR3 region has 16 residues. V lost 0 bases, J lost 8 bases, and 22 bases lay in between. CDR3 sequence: CAWSVSFRGMEYGYTF. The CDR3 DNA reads TGTGCCTGGAGTGTAAGTTTCCGGGGGATGGAGTACGGCTACACCTTC.

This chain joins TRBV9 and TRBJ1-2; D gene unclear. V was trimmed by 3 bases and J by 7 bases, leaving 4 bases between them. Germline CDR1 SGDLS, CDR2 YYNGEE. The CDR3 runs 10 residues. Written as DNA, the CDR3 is TGTGCCAGCAGCGGCGTTGGCTACACCTTC. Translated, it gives CASSGVGYTF.

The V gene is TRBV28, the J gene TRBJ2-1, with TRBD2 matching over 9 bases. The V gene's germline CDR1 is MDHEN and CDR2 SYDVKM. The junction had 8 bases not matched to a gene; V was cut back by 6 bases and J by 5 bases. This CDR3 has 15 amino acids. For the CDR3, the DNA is TGTGCCAGCAGCGATGCGGGGGGGTATAACAATGAGCAGTTCTTC. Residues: CASSDAGGYNNEQFF.

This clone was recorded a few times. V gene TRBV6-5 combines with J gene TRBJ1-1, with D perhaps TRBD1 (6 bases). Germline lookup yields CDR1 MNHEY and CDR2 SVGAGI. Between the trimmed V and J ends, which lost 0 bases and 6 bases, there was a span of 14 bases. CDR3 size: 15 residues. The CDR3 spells CASSYSQGRVSEAFF. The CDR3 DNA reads TGTGCCAGCAGTTACTCCCAGGGGAGAGTATCTGAAGCTTTCTTT.

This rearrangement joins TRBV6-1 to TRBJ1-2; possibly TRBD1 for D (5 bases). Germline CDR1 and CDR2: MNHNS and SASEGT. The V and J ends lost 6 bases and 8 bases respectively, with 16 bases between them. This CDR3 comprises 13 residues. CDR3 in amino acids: CASSLSGGSGYTF. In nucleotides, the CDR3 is TGTGCCAGCAGCCTCTCTGGGGGGTCGGGCTACACCTTC.

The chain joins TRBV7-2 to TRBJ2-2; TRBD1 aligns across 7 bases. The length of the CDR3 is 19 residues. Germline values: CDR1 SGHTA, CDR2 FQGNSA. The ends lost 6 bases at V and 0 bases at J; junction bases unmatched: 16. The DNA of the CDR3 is TGTGCCAGCAGATTAAGGGGCACAGGGGCCAATACGAACACCGGGGAGCTGTTTTTT. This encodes CASRLRGTGANTNTGELFF.

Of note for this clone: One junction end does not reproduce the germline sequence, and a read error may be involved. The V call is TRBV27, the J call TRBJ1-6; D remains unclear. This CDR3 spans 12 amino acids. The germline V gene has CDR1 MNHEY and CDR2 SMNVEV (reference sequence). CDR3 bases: TGTGCCAGCAGACGGGGAGGGTCACCCCCCCACTTT. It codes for CASRRGGSPPHF.